This T cell receptor beta chain is drawn from a study of blood T cell repertoires in COVID-19. Study at large: The samples span acute and convalescent COVID-19 from the United States, Italy and Spain. From T cells, B-cell-depleted T cells, or PBMCs came the material, which was cDNA or gDNA.

In the authors' workflow: The assay estimated nucleated cells by amplifying reference gene primers. Clones were read by immunoSEQ multiplex PCR, and TCRdb kept only the in-frame ones, dropping some. V and J calls and clone size are those listed in that table; D and trimming were worked out from the DNA. The table shows 250,000 to 350,000 clones, with about 88% occurring only once. This CDR3 has 14 residues. Germline V lookup: CDR1 SGHTA, CDR2 FQGNSA. Trimming left V 5 bases short and J 3 bases short, with 11 bases between. The chain recombines TRBV7-2 with TRBJ2-1, with D maybe TRBD1 (6 bases). Sequencing used peripheral blood. The receptor's source is an older woman with acute or convalescent COVID-19. This chain's CDR3 is CASSVLDSYNEQFF. The CDR3 nucleotides read TGTGCCAGCAGCGTACTGGACAGCTACAATGAGCAGTTCTTC. The full variable domain, with the rest looked up from reference TRBV7-2 and TRBJ2-1, is GAGVSQSPSNKVTEKGKDVELRCDPISGHTALYWYRQSLGQGLEFLIYFQGNSAPDKSGLPSDRFSAERTGGSVSTLTIQRTQQEDSAVYLCASSVLDSYNEQFFGPGTRLTVL.